These T cell receptor beta chains were read from a single sample in a study of shared clonotypes between healthy human individuals. TCRdb's table, derived via immunoSEQ multiplex PCR, lists solely in-frame clones and lacks some. The table lists about 2.4 million clones, roughly 93% of them singletons. The sample comprised naive CD4+ T cells from PBMCs. These receptors came from a young man in good health. Some clones in this sample may be carry-over from other donors' samples. Both conserved end residues are part of each CDR3. D genes are given only for firm matches. Rows may omit the clone size; those that give it use once, few, many or a size class.

CDR3 DNA,CDR3 protein,V gene,D gene,clone size,J gene
TGTGCCAGTAGACCAGGCGGGAATTTGGCAGGGCGGTACCAAGAGACCCAGTACTTC,CASRPGGNLAGRYQETQYF,TRBV19,-,-,TRBJ2-5
TGTGCCTGGATCTCGTGGTCTGGAAACACCATATATTTT,CAWISWSGNTIYF,TRBV30,-,-,TRBJ1-3
TGTGCCAGCTCACCGAATACTAGGACTGAAGCTTTCTTT,CASSPNTRTEAFF,TRBV18,-,few,TRBJ1-1
TGCGCCAGCAGCTTCCAGGGACTAGCGGGAGTGTCCGAGCAGTACTTC,CASSFQGLAGVSEQYF,TRBV4-1,TRBD2,-,TRBJ2-7
TGTGCCACCCTCCGCAACACCGGGGAGCTGTTTTTT,CATLRNTGELFF,TRBV6-5,-,-,TRBJ2-2
TGTGCCAGCAGCAAGCAGGGAGATGGCACCATATATTTT,CASSKQGDGTIYF,TRBV7-2,-,-,TRBJ1-3
TGTGCCAGCAGTATAGGACTAGCGGGAGTCGGTGAGCAGTTCTTC,CASSIGLAGVGEQFF,TRBV2,TRBD2,-,TRBJ2-1
TGTGCCAGCAGGCCCAGTCGAGAGACCCAGTACTTC,CASRPSRETQYF,TRBV28,-,-,TRBJ2-5
TGTGCCAGCAGCTTGCCCCCCCTCCAAGAGACCCAGTACTTC,CASSLPPLQETQYF,TRBV5-4,-,-,TRBJ2-5
TGTGCCAGCAGCTCACCGGGACTAAGCGTCTATGGCTACACCTTC,CASSSPGLSVYGYTF,TRBV28,-,-,TRBJ1-2
TGCGCCAGCAGCTTGGGACAGGTTGGGTACGAGCAGTACTTC,CASSLGQVGYEQYF,TRBV5-1,-,once,TRBJ2-7
TGTGCCAGCAGTCCCACCGGACTAGCCTGGGACGAGCAGTACTTC,CASSPTGLAWDEQYF,TRBV2,TRBD2,once,TRBJ2-7
TGTGCCAGCAGTTCCCAGGGACAGGGGGCGCAAGGCTACACCTTC,CASSSQGQGAQGYTF,TRBV28,TRBD1,-,TRBJ1-2
TGTGCCAGCAGTGAGACGGAAAACATTCAGTACTTC,CASSETENIQYF,TRBV5-4,-,-,TRBJ2-4
TGTGCCAGCAGCAAAGATCGTAGGAGCTCTGGAAACACCATATATTTT,CASSKDRRSSGNTIYF,TRBV21-1,-,-,TRBJ1-3
TGTGCCACCAGTAGGGACAGGGCAACTAATGAAAAACTGTTTTTT,CATSRDRATNEKLFF,TRBV15,TRBD1,-,TRBJ1-4
TGTGCCAGTAGCTTATCGACAGGGTTTGACACTGAAGCTTTCTTT,CASSLSTGFDTEAFF,TRBV19,TRBD1,-,TRBJ1-1
TGTGCCAGCAGTGAAGTTCCAGGGGGAAGCTTGGGGAATCAGCCCCAGCATTTT,CASSEVPGGSLGNQPQHF,TRBV6-1,TRBD1,-,TRBJ1-5
TGTGCCTGGAGTGGGGGCGGCCGCGCCTCCTACAATGAGCAGTTCTTC,CAWSGGGRASYNEQFF,TRBV30,-,once,TRBJ2-1
TGTGCCACCAGCAGAGAGAGGCGATCTCAGCCCCAGCATTTT,CATSRERRSQPQHF,TRBV15,-,few,TRBJ1-5
TGTGCCAGCAGCCCATTTAGCGGGAGGCCCCACGAGCAGTACTTC,CASSPFSGRPHEQYF,TRBV9,TRBD2,-,TRBJ2-7
TGTGCCAGCAGTTACCAGGGAGGGGGGCCCACTGAAGCTTTCTTT,CASSYQGGGPTEAFF,TRBV6-5,-,-,TRBJ1-1
TGCGCCAGCAGCTTGCACCCGCGGGACGGGAACACTGAAGCTTTCTTT,CASSLHPRDGNTEAFF,TRBV5-1,-,-,TRBJ1-1